Listed below are T cell receptor beta chains from one sample, sequenced in a study of shared clonotypes between healthy human individuals. This table comes from immunoSEQ multiplex PCR, and its TCRdb copy is limited to in-frame clones, with some not included. This sample has roughly 2.4 million clones, with 95% found just once. Sequencing was carried out using naive CD4+ T cells sorted from blood. Receptor source: a man aged 18 to 35 in good health. Both conserved end residues are part of each CDR3.

v_gene: TRBV2
j_gene: TRBJ1-5
CDR3aa: CASGTGRSSNQPQHF

v_gene: TRBV10-2
j_gene: TRBJ2-1
CDR3aa: CAREDGDINNEQFF

v_gene: TRBV5-4
j_gene: TRBJ2-1
CDR3aa: CASSLWGDEQFF

v_gene: TRBV7-9
j_gene: TRBJ1-6
CDR3aa: CASSPQGRSYNSPLHF

v_gene: TRBV6-6
j_gene: TRBJ2-7
CDR3aa: CASRRGSSYEQYF

v_gene: TRBV5-1
j_gene: TRBJ1-4
CDR3aa: CASSYEGKGPEKLFF

v_gene: TRBV6-5
j_gene: TRBJ1-4
CDR3aa: CASSYGTATNEKLFF

v_gene: TRBV5-1
j_gene: TRBJ2-1
CDR3aa: CASSPVGDRGYNEQFF

v_gene: TRBV2
j_gene: TRBJ2-2
CDR3aa: CASSEVFTGELFF

v_gene: TRBV19
j_gene: TRBJ2-7
CDR3aa: CASSTGPYEQYF

v_gene: TRBV9
j_gene: TRBJ1-6
CDR3aa: CASSAEASGGDSPLHF

v_gene: TRBV7-2
j_gene: TRBJ2-1
CDR3aa: CASSLEGGFSYNEQFF

v_gene: TRBV19
j_gene: TRBJ2-3
CDR3aa: CASQNRPGDGDTQYF

v_gene: TRBV20-1
j_gene: TRBJ2-7
CDR3aa: CSARDLFEQYF

v_gene: TRBV6-5
j_gene: TRBJ2-7
CDR3aa: CASSYDGGRAYEQYF

v_gene: TRBV7-2
j_gene: TRBJ2-3
CDR3aa: CASSLFGSGRTDTQYF

v_gene: TRBV14
j_gene: TRBJ1-2
CDR3aa: CASSQLWGQGKNYGYTF

v_gene: TRBV6-5
j_gene: TRBJ1-1
CDR3aa: CASSYSGGVGSEAFF

v_gene: TRBV5-4
j_gene: TRBJ2-5
CDR3aa: CASSGTPWGETQYF

v_gene: TRBV28
j_gene: TRBJ2-7
CDR3aa: CASSPPGDSSYEQYF

v_gene: TRBV28
j_gene: TRBJ2-7
CDR3aa: CASSYPGQRSYEQYF

v_gene: TRBV5-1
j_gene: TRBJ1-2
CDR3aa: CASSSDRGDRYGYTF

v_gene: TRBV28
j_gene: TRBJ1-5
CDR3aa: CASRPGTVNQPQHF

v_gene: TRBV20-1
j_gene: TRBJ2-7
CDR3aa: CSAGANIEQYF

v_gene: TRBV6-1
j_gene: TRBJ2-4
CDR3aa: CASSGSRQGNKNIQYF

v_gene: TRBV6-5
j_gene: TRBJ1-2
CDR3aa: CASSYIGGGLLYGYTF

v_gene: TRBV7-7
j_gene: TRBJ2-2
CDR3aa: CASSETTMNTGELFF

v_gene: TRBV28
j_gene: TRBJ1-4
CDR3aa: CASSYTGTGEEKLFF

v_gene: TRBV30
j_gene: TRBJ1-2
CDR3aa: CAWTLGLRGYTF

v_gene: TRBV5-1
j_gene: TRBJ1-1
CDR3aa: CASSSGTSNTEAFF

v_gene: TRBV18
j_gene: TRBJ1-5
CDR3aa: CASSPRQGDSNQPQHF

v_gene: TRBV5-1
j_gene: TRBJ2-3
CDR3aa: CASHPQGAGTDTQYF

v_gene: TRBV30
j_gene: TRBJ1-3
CDR3aa: CAWKQGGGNTIYF

v_gene: TRBV10-3
j_gene: TRBJ2-3
CDR3aa: CAISRLAGGGTDTQYF

v_gene: TRBV7-9
j_gene: TRBJ1-5
CDR3aa: CASSSSGSQHF

v_gene: TRBV5-1
j_gene: TRBJ1-6
CDR3aa: CASSREAVGGSSPLHF

v_gene: TRBV5-1
j_gene: TRBJ2-5
CDR3aa: CASSLGVGETQYF

v_gene: TRBV18
j_gene: TRBJ1-4
CDR3aa: CASSPLEGEKLFF

v_gene: TRBV2
j_gene: TRBJ1-1
CDR3aa: CASSEEAGTEAFF

v_gene: TRBV19
j_gene: TRBJ2-1
CDR3aa: CASSIMSGGEYNEQFF

v_gene: TRBV7-2
j_gene: TRBJ2-7
CDR3aa: CASSLSGTGPGEQYF

v_gene: TRBV6-6
j_gene: TRBJ2-7
CDR3aa: CASSPSRLAGSEQYF

v_gene: TRBV7-2
j_gene: TRBJ2-7
CDR3aa: CASSPRTSYEQYF

v_gene: TRBV19
j_gene: TRBJ1-3
CDR3aa: CASGGWGDIGNTIYF